These 30 T cell receptor beta chains share one sample of origin, sequenced in a study of T cell clonotyping in hematopoietic cell transplantation. TCRdb's table, derived via immunoSEQ multiplex PCR, lists solely in-frame clones and lacks some. Among around 21,000 clones listed, approximately 80% were seen once. Noted time point: recipient sample about 28 days before transplant, after cytoreduction. The sample consisted of peripheral blood mononuclear cells, taken before stem cell transplant. All receptors derive from a man aged 55 to 70 with acute myeloid leukemia. Some clones in this sample may be carry-over from other donors' samples.

The chain combines TRBV13 with TRBJ2-6; no definite D call. The CDR3 loop spans 13 amino acids. CDR1 is PRHDT, CDR2 FYEKMQ, per germline (reference sequence). Trimming left V 4 bases short and J 4 bases short, with 5 bases between. In DNA form, the CDR3 reads TGTGCCAGCAGCTATTCGGGGGCCAACGTCCTGACTTTC. It codes for CASSYSGANVLTF.

The chain recombines TRBV7-8 with TRBJ1-3, with TRBD1 as a possible D gene (5 bases). The V and J ends lost 2 bases and 6 bases respectively, with 17 bases between them. The CDR3 totals 16 residues. Germline values: CDR1 SGHVS, CDR2 FQNEAQ. This chain's CDR3 is CASSLPKTDPKNTIYF. CDR3 coding DNA: TGTGCCAGCAGCTTACCCAAGACAGATCCGAAAAACACCATATATTTT.

This sequence joins TRBV30 and TRBJ2-5; the D is unclear. V lost 2 bases, J lost 2 bases, and 15 bases lay in between. CDR1 and CDR2 from the germline V gene are GTSNPN and SVGIG (reference sequence). The CDR3 loop spans 15 amino acids. CDR3 sequence (DNA): TGTGCCTGGAGTCCCTTTCCGAATGCTCAAGAGACCCAGTACTTC. This gives the protein CAWSPFPNAQETQYF.

This chain connects TRBV2 to TRBJ1-2, with D tentatively TRBD1 (6 bases). The CDR3 is 14 amino acids. Germline lookup yields CDR1 SNHLY and CDR2 FYNNEI. With 8 bases removed from V and 8 bases from J, the gap between germline ends came to 21 bases. CDR3 in amino acids: CASLYVIQGGGYTF. The CDR3 nucleotides read TGTGCCAGCCTATATGTAATACAGGGAGGCGGCTACACCTTC.

The CDR3 coding sequence is TGTGCCAGCAGCTTACAACCGGGACAGGGAAGAGGTGGCTACACCTTC. It translates to CASSLQPGQGRGGYTF. V gene TRBV5-6 combines with J gene TRBJ1-2, with TRBD1 matching over 9 bases. Trimming took 2 bases from V and 7 from J; bases not matched to a gene: 12. The CDR3 consists of 16 residues. Per the germline V gene, CDR1 is SGHDT and CDR2 is YYEEEE.

In its sample, this clone was seen once. This rearrangement joins TRBV28 to TRBJ2-7; D is possibly TRBD2 (6 bases). V was shortened by 4 bases and J by 9 bases, with 22 bases between the two germline ends. This CDR3 contains 15 residues. The germline V gene has CDR1 MDHEN and CDR2 SYDVKM. CDR3: CASSWGGGAAGVQYF. As DNA, the CDR3 is TGTGCCAGCAGTTGGGGCGGCGGGGCGGCCGGGGTGCAGTACTTC.

The genes are TRBV19 and TRBJ2-7; D is uncertain. The V and J ends lost 4 bases and 3 bases respectively, with 7 bases between them. CDR1 is LNHDA, CDR2 SQIVND, per germline (reference sequence). The CDR3 is made up of 12 amino acids. CDR3 DNA: TGTGCCAGTAGTAGAGACGACTACGAGCAGTACTTC. This encodes CASSRDDYEQYF.

The chain recombines TRBV6-1 with TRBJ1-1; no clear D gene. The length of the CDR3 is 16 residues. V lost 1 base and J 5 bases, leaving 17 bases between the germline ends. Per germline, CDR1 MNHNS and CDR2 SASEGT. The CDR3: CASSEEPPSTGTEAFF. Written as DNA, the CDR3 is TGTGCCAGCAGTGAAGAGCCCCCCAGCACGGGGACTGAAGCTTTCTTT.

The CDR3 DNA follows: TGTGCCAGCAGCTCTAGACAGGGGACCTACGAGCAGTACTTC. This gives the protein CASSSRQGTYEQYF. The chain links TRBV7-8 to TRBJ2-7, with TRBD1 matching 8 bases. CDR3 length equals 14 residues. Germline CDR1 SGHVS, CDR2 FQNEAQ. The ends lost 4 bases at V and 2 bases at J; junction bases unmatched: 4.

This sequence joins TRBV5-4 and TRBJ1-3, with D possibly matching TRBD1 (6 bases). The CDR3 loop spans 18 amino acids. Trimming removed 4 bases from V and 6 bases from J, with 26 bases in between. CDR1 is SGHNT, CDR2 YYREEE, per germline (reference sequence). The CDR3 loop reads CASSLYRLNRDSENTIYF. The DNA of the CDR3 is TGTGCCAGCAGCCTATATAGATTAAACAGGGATTCGGAAAACACCATATATTTT.

V and J are TRBV5-8 and TRBJ1-5; D is ambiguous. The CDR3 contains 14 residues. Trimming stripped 2 bases from V and 4 bases from J, with 10 bases between. CDR1 is SGHTS, CDR2 YDEGEE, per germline. In nucleotides, the CDR3 is TGTGCCAGCAGCTTCCGGAGCCCTAATCAGCCCCAGCATTTT. Translated, it gives CASSFRSPNQPQHF. Filled out from reference TRBV5-8 and TRBJ1-5, the complete variable domain reads EAGVTQSPTHLIKTRGQQATLRCSPISGHTSVYWYQQALGLGLQFLLWYDEGEERNRGNFPPRFSGRQFPNYSSELNVNALELEDSALYLCASSFRSPNQPQHFGDGTRLSIL.

This rearrangement joins TRBV14 to TRBJ2-3; TRBD2 aligns across 13 bases. Per germline, CDR1 SGHDN and CDR2 FVKESK. V shed 4 bases and J 2 bases; nucleotides not matched to a gene: 3. The CDR3 contains 16 residues. CDR3 loop: CASSLGLAGDTDTQYF. The CDR3 DNA is TGTGCCAGCAGCCTCGGACTAGCGGGGGACACAGATACGCAGTATTTT.

The V gene is TRBV29-1, the J gene TRBJ2-7; maybe TRBD1 (6 bases). Germline V lookup: CDR1 SQVTM, CDR2 ANQGSEA. The CDR3 loop spans 12 amino acids. V was cut by 4 bases and J by 2 bases, with 9 bases left in between. CDR3 sequence (DNA): TGCAGCGTTGTGGGGGCGCCCTACGAGCAGTACTTC. Translation: CSVVGAPYEQYF.

DNA of the CDR3: TGTGCCAGCAGTTACTCAGGGGGAAGCACAGATACGCAGTATTTT. Protein product: CASSYSGGSTDTQYF. The chain couples TRBV6-5 to TRBJ2-3, with D possibly matching TRBD1 (6 bases). V was trimmed by 0 bases and J by 0 bases, leaving 7 bases between them. Germline V gene sequence: CDR1 MNHEY, CDR2 SVGAGI. This CDR3 is 15 amino acids long.

The V gene is TRBV7-7, the J gene TRBJ2-1, with a weak D call TRBD1 (7 bases). Germline-derived CDR1 and CDR2 are SSHAT and FNYEAQ (reference sequence). This CDR3 comprises 16 residues. V gave up 1 base and J gave up 3 bases, with 13 bases separating them. The CDR3 nucleotides are TGTGCCAGCAGCTTAGAGGAGGGGGCTGGCTACAATGAGCAGTTCTTC. It specifies CASSLEEGAGYNEQFF.

The chain has TRBV6-6 and TRBJ1-1; 7 nucleotides line up with TRBD1. Unmatched junction bases numbered 2, after V lost 0 bases and J lost 7 bases. CDR1 and CDR2 from the germline V gene are MNHNY and SVGAGI (reference sequence). The CDR3 extends over 13 amino acids. The CDR3 region is CASSYSWDSEAFF. The CDR3 bases are TGTGCCAGCAGTTACTCGTGGGACAGTGAAGCTTTCTTT.

This chain connects TRBV2 to TRBJ1-2, with D possibly being TRBD1 (5 bases). With 7 bases removed from V and 8 bases from J, the gap between germline ends came to 20 bases. Germline CDR1 reads SNHLY; CDR2 reads FYNNEI. There are 14 residues in the CDR3. DNA for the CDR3: TGTGCCAGCACTGGGACGGGCGGGGCGCGGGGCTACACCTTC. Residues: CASTGTGGARGYTF. Supplemented by reference TRBV2 and TRBJ1-2, the full variable domain reads EPEVTQTPSHQVTQMGQEVILRCVPISNHLYFYWYRQILGQKVEFLVSFYNNEISEKSEIFDDQFSVERPDGSNFTLKIRSTKLEDSAMYFCASTGTGGARGYTFGSGTRLTVV.

The chain is built from TRBV6-8 and TRBJ1-1; D may be TRBD1 (6 bases). V lost 0 bases, J lost 7 bases, and 12 bases lay in between. CDR1 is MNHGY, CDR2 SAAAGT, per germline. CDR3 size: 14 residues. This CDR3 is CASSYSQGGSEAFF. In nucleotides, the CDR3 is TGTGCCAGCAGTTACTCCCAAGGGGGAAGTGAAGCTTTCTTT.

The chain has TRBV7-8 and TRBJ2-5, with D possibly being TRBD2 (6 bases). Looked up from germline, CDR1 is SGHVS and CDR2 is FQNEAQ. The CDR3 length is 16 residues. V was trimmed by 4 bases and J by 10 bases, leaving 25 bases between them. CDR3 sequence (DNA): TGTGCCAGCAGCTCGAGGAGGGACGTCCGGGGTTTGGACCAGTACTTC. This codes for CASSSRRDVRGLDQYF.

The CDR3 is CASSSSWEQYF. The CDR3 DNA reads TGTGCCAGCAGCAGTTCTTGGGAGCAGTACTTC. The genes are TRBV28 and TRBJ2-7; D not certain. CDR3 length equals 11 residues. Trimming shortened V by 6 bases and J by 7 bases, and 10 bases separated the two germline ends. The germline V gene has CDR1 MDHEN and CDR2 SYDVKM.

The chain has TRBV6-5 and TRBJ2-2; 10 bases align to TRBD1. This CDR3 spans 16 amino acids. CDR1 MNHEY and CDR2 SVGAGI come from the germline V gene. Trimming cost V 2 bases and J 7 bases; bases outside gene matches: 7. The CDR3 is CASSYEGTGVYGELFF. The CDR3 coding sequence is TGTGCCAGCAGTTACGAAGGGACAGGGGTCTACGGGGAGCTGTTTTTT.

CDR3 region: CASSQRSVRDTQYF. The CDR3 nucleotides read TGCGCCAGCAGCCAGCGCTCGGTTAGAGATACGCAGTATTTT. The chain has TRBV4-3 and TRBJ2-3; D gene ambiguous. From germline, CDR1 is LGHNA and CDR2 YSLEER. The CDR3 is 14 residues long. V was pared by 3 bases and J by 5 bases, with 12 bases between.

This clone came up a few times. The chain links TRBV6-5 to TRBJ1-5; TRBD1 aligns across 8 bases. The length of the CDR3 is 14 residues. Germline lookup yields CDR1 MNHEY and CDR2 SVGAGI. The V gene end was trimmed by 3 bases and the J gene end by 7 bases; junction bases not matched to a gene: 5. The CDR3 DNA is TGTGCCAGCAGTTATTATGGACAGGGACAGCCCCAGCATTTT. Its protein is CASSYYGQGQPQHF.

The sample holds one count of this clone. The V gene is TRBV7-8, the J gene TRBJ1-2; D gene uncertain. Germline CDR1 SGHVS, CDR2 FQNEAQ. The germline V and J ends were trimmed by 2 bases and 1 base, with 17 bases remaining between them. The CDR3 is 17 amino acids. The CDR3 sequence: CASSLTVGSGINYGYTF. The CDR3 DNA follows: TGTGCCAGCAGCTTAACAGTCGGTAGCGGGATTAACTATGGCTACACCTTC.

The V and J genes are TRBV7-2 and TRBJ2-7, with D unresolved. The germline gives CDR1 SGHTA, CDR2 FQGNSA. V was clipped by 1 base and J by 0 bases, with 13 bases between them. This CDR3 is 16 amino acids long. The CDR3 sequence: CASSLVAPLSSYEQYF. Here the CDR3 DNA reads TGTGCCAGCAGCTTAGTCGCCCCCTTGAGCTCCTACGAGCAGTACTTC.

The chain uses TRBV10-2 and TRBJ2-5; 7 nucleotides line up with TRBD1. Germline V gives CDR1 WSHSY, CDR2 SAAADI. After removal of 6 bases from V and 5 bases from J, the junction contained 9 bases not matched to a gene. This CDR3 has 14 amino acids. The CDR3 protein is CASRFEGARETQYF. The CDR3, as DNA: TGCGCCAGCAGATTTGAGGGGGCGAGGGAGACCCAGTACTTC.

The chain has TRBV7-2 and TRBJ1-6, with D possibly being TRBD1 (5 bases). Germline CDR1 and CDR2: SGHTA and FQGNSA. CDR3 length: 13 residues. Trimming left V 1 base short and J 7 bases short, with 5 bases between. The chain's CDR3 is CASSLEGNSPLHF. The CDR3 DNA is TGTGCCAGCAGCTTAGAGGGGAATTCACCCCTCCACTTT.

The chain couples TRBV19 to TRBJ2-1; no clear D. The CDR3 runs 14 residues. Germline V gives CDR1 LNHDA, CDR2 SQIVND (reference sequence). Deletions cut 7 bases from V and 1 base from J, with 11 bases between. Written as DNA, the CDR3 is TGTGCCAGTAATACGGGCGGATCCTACAATGAGCAGTTCTTC. The encoded protein is CASNTGGSYNEQFF.

The V and J genes are TRBV4-3 and TRBJ2-7; either TRBD1 or TRBD2 may supply D (5 bases each). Per germline, CDR1 LGHNA and CDR2 YSLEER. This CDR3 is 15 amino acids long. Trimming stripped 0 bases from V and 1 base from J, with 10 bases between. The CDR3 region is CASSQDVRGSYEQYF. The CDR3 coding sequence is TGCGCCAGCAGCCAAGATGTGAGGGGTTCCTACGAGCAGTACTTC.

The gene calls are TRBV28 and TRBJ2-3; D uncertain. Germline V gives CDR1 MDHEN, CDR2 SYDVKM. Trimming stripped 2 bases from V and 6 bases from J, with 12 bases between. This CDR3 region has 14 residues. The CDR3 loop reads CASSLPVDLDTQYF. As DNA, the CDR3 is TGTGCCAGCAGTTTACCCGTAGATCTTGATACGCAGTATTTT.